The rows below give T cell receptor beta chains drawn from one sample of a study of shared clonotypes between healthy human individuals. Sequencing used immunoSEQ multiplex PCR; TCRdb keeps in-frame clones, though not all of them. Of some 350,000 clones in the sample, around two thirds were seen once. The sequenced sample consisted of memory CD4+ T cells sorted from blood. Every receptor here comes from a man aged 30 to 45 in good health. The CDR3 runs from the conserved cysteine through the conserved F or W. The D gene is left open where the match is weak. Rows give clone size only sometimes, using once, few, many, or a class for an expanded clone.

cdr3_nt cdr3_aa d_call cdr3_length v_call clone_size j_call
TGTGCCAGCAGCCATCCGTCTGGGGCCAACGTCCTGACTTTC CASSHPSGANVLTF NA 14 TRBV7-9 NA TRBJ2-6
TGTGCCAGCACTAAGCGGGAGAGCTCAGATACGCAGTATTTT CASTKRESSDTQYF TRBD2 14 TRBV7-6 NA TRBJ2-3
TGTGCCAGCAGTGAAAGCCGAAGTAGGAAGGATACGCAGTATTTT CASSESRSRKDTQYF NA 15 TRBV25-1 NA TRBJ2-3
TGTGCCAGCAGACGGGTTAGCAATCAGCCCCAGCATTTT CASRRVSNQPQHF NA 13 TRBV28 NA TRBJ1-5
TGTGCCAGCAGCGTTGGGACAGAAACAATTCAGCCCCAGCATTTT CASSVGTETIQPQHF TRBD1 15 TRBV7-9 NA TRBJ1-5
TGTGCCATCAGTGAGGGGATAGACGCAAATCAGCCCCAGCATTTT CAISEGIDANQPQHF NA 15 TRBV10-3 NA TRBJ1-5
TGCGCCAGCAGCTCGGGTCCCAGGGATACTGAAGCTTTCTTT CASSSGPRDTEAFF NA 14 TRBV5-1 many TRBJ1-1
TGCACCAGCAGCTTGAGGGGTAGTGGCGAGCAGTACTTC CTSSLRGSGEQYF NA 13 TRBV1 NA TRBJ2-7
TGTGCCATCAGCCGACAGGGGTCGGGGAATCAGCCCCAGCATTTT CAISRQGSGNQPQHF TRBD1 15 TRBV10-3 NA TRBJ1-5
TGTGCCAGCAGCCCAACAGGTTGGGTCACAGATACGCAGTATTTT CASSPTGWVTDTQYF NA 15 TRBV6-1 NA TRBJ2-3
TGTGCCAGCAGTTACCCCGGGGGAGGGGGCAATGAGCAGTTCTTC CASSYPGGGGNEQFF NA 15 TRBV6-6 NA TRBJ2-1
TGTGCCAGCAGCGTAGAGGCGGGGGGAGGCATACGTTCCGAGCAGTACTTC CASSVEAGGGIRSEQYF TRBD2 17 TRBV9 NA TRBJ2-7
TGCGCCAGCAGTGAGTGGGACAGGCCCGGGGAGCTGTTTTTT CASSEWDRPGELFF TRBD1 14 TRBV10-1 once TRBJ2-2
TGTGCCAGCAGCCGGGACAGCTATCAGCCCCAGCATTTT CASSRDSYQPQHF TRBD1 13 TRBV2 NA TRBJ1-5
TGTGCCAGCAGCGAGCGCCGCTTAGGTACGGGTGGCTACACCTTC CASSERRLGTGGYTF NA 15 TRBV5-4 few TRBJ1-2
TGTGCCAGCGGACCACAGGGTTCGACAGGCACAGATACGCAGTATTTT CASGPQGSTGTDTQYF NA 16 TRBV7-9 NA TRBJ2-3
TGTGCCAGCAGTGAATATGGGCCAGGAGGGGCCGATGAAGCTTTCTTT CASSEYGPGGADEAFF NA 16 TRBV25-1 NA TRBJ1-1
TGTGCCGGCAGCCCTGGGACTAGCGGTAGGGAGCAGTTCTTC CAGSPGTSGREQFF TRBD2 14 TRBV7-9 NA TRBJ2-1
TGTGCCAGCAGTGCTCAGGGGGCATATGGCTACACCTTC CASSAQGAYGYTF TRBD1 13 TRBV2 NA TRBJ1-2
TGTGCTGCAGGGAGCGAGGCTGGAAACACCATATATTTT CAAGSEAGNTIYF NA 13 TRBV30 once TRBJ1-3
TGTGCCAGCAGCCCCGAGGGGGATTGGGACGAGCAGTACTTC CASSPEGDWDEQYF NA 14 TRBV5-5 few TRBJ2-7
TGTGCCTGGAGTGTAACGGCGAGTGAGACCCAGTACTTC CAWSVTASETQYF NA 13 TRBV30 NA TRBJ2-5
TGTGCCAGCAGTGAGCGCCAATATGGGGAGCTGTTTTTT CASSERQYGELFF NA 13 TRBV6-4 NA TRBJ2-2
TGTGCCAGCAGCAGTGGGGTTGGCACTGAAGCTTTCTTT CASSSGVGTEAFF NA 13 TRBV4-2 few TRBJ1-1
TGTGCCTGGAGCGAGAGCTCCTACGAGCAGTACTTC CAWSESSYEQYF NA 12 TRBV30 few TRBJ2-7
TGTGCCAGTAGTATACGACAGGGCACAAGGGGAAACACCATATATTTT CASSIRQGTRGNTIYF TRBD1 16 TRBV19 NA TRBJ1-3
TGTGCCAGCAGCCGAAGGACTAGCACGAATGAGCAGTTCTTC CASSRRTSTNEQFF TRBD2 14 TRBV7-2 NA TRBJ2-1
TGTGCCAGCAGTCCCCAGGCTGGCGGCACAGATACGCAGTATTTT CASSPQAGGTDTQYF NA 15 TRBV6-4 NA TRBJ2-3
TGTGCTAGTGGTTTGGCCCGCGGTCAGGCCGTGAACACTGAAGCTTTCTTT CASGLARGQAVNTEAFF NA 17 TRBV12-5 NA TRBJ1-1
TGCGCCAGCAGCCCCCCTATTCCCAATGAGCAGTTCTTC CASSPPIPNEQFF NA 13 TRBV5-1 many TRBJ2-1
TGTGCCTGGAGAGGGGGACTAGCGGGTACCACAGATACGCAGTATTTT CAWRGGLAGTTDTQYF TRBD2 16 TRBV30 NA TRBJ2-3
TGTGCCAGCAGTTCTCACTTAGCCAAAAACATTCAGTACTTC CASSSHLAKNIQYF NA 14 TRBV27 NA TRBJ2-4
TGTGCCAGCAGACAGGGTCGAAAGTTCGCTGAAGCTTTCTTT CASRQGRKFAEAFF NA 14 TRBV7-9 NA TRBJ1-1
TGTGCCAGCAGTTACTCGAAAGGGGAGGATGGCTACACCTTC CASSYSKGEDGYTF NA 14 TRBV6-6 NA TRBJ1-2
TGTGCCAGCAGAACTAGCGGGAGAGATACGCAGTATTTT CASRTSGRDTQYF TRBD2 13 TRBV5-4 NA TRBJ2-3
TGTGCCAGCGAGGATGACGACAGCCAAGAGACCCAGTACTTC CASEDDDSQETQYF NA 14 TRBV28 few TRBJ2-5
TGCGCCAGCAGCTTGGCGGGACTGGGGGGTGAAAAACTGTTTTTT CASSLAGLGGEKLFF NA 15 TRBV5-1 NA TRBJ1-4
TGTGCCAGCAGCTTAGACAGGGGGAACGCAGATACGCAGTATTTT CASSLDRGNADTQYF TRBD1 15 TRBV11-2 NA TRBJ2-3
TGCGCCAGCAACGAACGGTACAATCAGCCCCAGCATTTT CASNERYNQPQHF NA 13 TRBV10-2 NA TRBJ1-5
TGTGCCAGCAGCCCCAAGGGGGGCGACGGAAACACCATATATTTT CASSPKGGDGNTIYF NA 15 TRBV7-4 NA TRBJ1-3
TGTGCCAGCAGCTTAGACCGGGGGACCCCGAGGGAACTGTTTTTT CASSLDRGTPRELFF NA 15 TRBV7-8 NA TRBJ1-4
TGCAGCGTTAGCCCGGGGTGGGCCATGAACACTGAAGCTTTCTTT CSVSPGWAMNTEAFF NA 15 TRBV29-1 NA TRBJ1-1
TGTGCCTGTCTGGGGGGAATATACGAGCAGTACTTC CACLGGIYEQYF NA 12 TRBV30 NA TRBJ2-7
TGTGCCAGCAGTGTCATGAGGGGCAATCAGCCCCAGCATTTT CASSVMRGNQPQHF NA 14 TRBV2 NA TRBJ1-5
TGTGCCAGCAGCTTAGAGAGGAGTGATACGCAGTATTTT CASSLERSDTQYF NA 13 TRBV7-2 NA TRBJ2-3
TGTGCCAGCGGAACTGGGGGGGCAGATACGCAGTATTTT CASGTGGADTQYF TRBD2 13 TRBV6-6 once TRBJ2-3
TGTGCCAGCAGCGCCCCCCAGGGAGGGGAGACCCAGTACTTC CASSAPQGGETQYF TRBD2 14 TRBV6-1 NA TRBJ2-5
TGCAGTGCCCTCCCCGCGGAGACCCAGTACTTC CSALPAETQYF NA 11 TRBV20-1 NA TRBJ2-5
TGTGCCAGCAGCCAGGGACAGCTTCAAGAGACCCAGTACTTC CASSQGQLQETQYF TRBD1 14 TRBV7-8 NA TRBJ2-5
TGTGCCAGCAGAATAGCGGGAGGAACCTACAATGAGCAGTTCTTC CASRIAGGTYNEQFF TRBD2 15 TRBV6-5 NA TRBJ2-1
TGTGCCAGCAGGAGACTAGTGGGCGAGACCCAGTACTTC CASRRLVGETQYF NA 13 TRBV7-2 NA TRBJ2-5
TGTGCCACCAGTGCCCCTCGGGATGGGTCTGGAAACACCATATATTTT CATSAPRDGSGNTIYF NA 16 TRBV15 NA TRBJ1-3
TGTGCCAGCAGGCTTCGGAGCCAAACTAATGAAAAACTGTTTTTT CASRLRSQTNEKLFF NA 15 TRBV11-2 NA TRBJ1-4
TGTGCCAGCAGTATTAGCGGGAGCTTCCAGGATGAGCAGTACTTC CASSISGSFQDEQYF TRBD2 15 TRBV28 once TRBJ2-7
TGTGCCACAGGTTATAGGGAGAAGGGCAATGAGCAGTTCTTC CATGYREKGNEQFF NA 14 TRBV2 few TRBJ2-1
TGTGCCAGCAGCTTACGGGACAGGGACTACGAGCAGTACTTC CASSLRDRDYEQYF TRBD1 14 TRBV5-5 once TRBJ2-7
TGTGCCAGCGAAGGGGGACGATGGGGAGAGACCCAGTACTTC CASEGGRWGETQYF NA 14 TRBV2 NA TRBJ2-5